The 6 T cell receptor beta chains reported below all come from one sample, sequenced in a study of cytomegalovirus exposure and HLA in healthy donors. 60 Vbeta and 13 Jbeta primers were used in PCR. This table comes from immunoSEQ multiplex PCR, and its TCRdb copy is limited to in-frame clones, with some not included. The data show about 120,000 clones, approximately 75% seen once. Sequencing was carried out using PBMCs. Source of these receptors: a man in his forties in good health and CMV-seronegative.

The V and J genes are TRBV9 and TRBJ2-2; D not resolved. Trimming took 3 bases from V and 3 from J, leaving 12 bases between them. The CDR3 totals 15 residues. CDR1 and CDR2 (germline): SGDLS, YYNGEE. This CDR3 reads CASSAESLDTGELFF. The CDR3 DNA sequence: TGTGCCAGCAGCGCTGAGAGCCTGGACACCGGGGAGCTGTTTTTT.

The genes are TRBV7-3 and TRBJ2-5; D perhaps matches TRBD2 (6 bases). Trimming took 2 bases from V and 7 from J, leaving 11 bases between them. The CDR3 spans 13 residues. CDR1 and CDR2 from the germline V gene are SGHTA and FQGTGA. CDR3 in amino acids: CASSLDVGGTQYF. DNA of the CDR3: TGTGCCAGCAGCTTAGACGTGGGAGGGACCCAGTACTTC.

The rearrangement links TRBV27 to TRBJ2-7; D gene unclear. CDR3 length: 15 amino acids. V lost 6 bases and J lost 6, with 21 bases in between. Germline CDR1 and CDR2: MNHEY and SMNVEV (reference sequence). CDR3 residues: CASRPYRSLYLEQYF. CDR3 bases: TGTGCCAGCAGGCCCTACAGATCCCTATACCTCGAGCAGTACTTC.

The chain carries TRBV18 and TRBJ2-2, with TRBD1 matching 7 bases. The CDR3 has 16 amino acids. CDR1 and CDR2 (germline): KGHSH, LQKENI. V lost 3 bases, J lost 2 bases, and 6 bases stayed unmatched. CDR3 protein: CASSPLGGENTGELFF. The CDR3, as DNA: TGTGCCAGCTCACCGTTAGGGGGCGAAAACACCGGGGAGCTGTTTTTT. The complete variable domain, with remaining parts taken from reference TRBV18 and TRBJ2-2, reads NAGVMQNPRHLVRRRGQEARLRCSPMKGHSHVYWYRQLPEEGLKFMVYLQKENIIDESGMPKERFSAEFPKEGPSILRIQQVVRGDSAAYFCASSPLGGENTGELFFGEGSRLTVL.

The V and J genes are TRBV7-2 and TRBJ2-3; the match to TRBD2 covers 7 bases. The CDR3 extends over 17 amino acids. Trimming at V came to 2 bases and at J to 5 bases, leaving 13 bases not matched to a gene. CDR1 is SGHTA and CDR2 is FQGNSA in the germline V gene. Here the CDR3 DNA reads TGTGCCAGCAGCTTACGAGCGGGACGATACGCAGGAGATACGCAGTATTTT. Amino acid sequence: CASSLRAGRYAGDTQYF.

The CDR3, as DNA: TGCGCCAGCAGCTGGACAGGCAGCTCCTACAATGAGCAGTTCTTC. Translated, it gives CASSWTGSSYNEQFF. This chain uses TRBV5-1 with TRBJ2-1, with 7 bases aligning to TRBD1. Germline trimming cut 3 bases from V and 0 bases from J; bases unmatched to any gene: 3. Germline-derived CDR1 and CDR2 are SGHRS and YFSETQ. This CDR3 is 15 amino acids long.